These 29 T cell receptor beta chains came from one sample sequenced in a study of blood T cell repertoires in COVID-19. TCRdb's table, derived via immunoSEQ multiplex PCR, lists solely in-frame clones and lacks some. This sample has 200,000 to 250,000 clones, with around 85% found just once. The specimen was PBMCs or T cells enriched from blood (not recorded which). Receptors originate from a woman aged 45 to 65 in a cohort exposed to, infected with or recovered from COVID-19 (not recorded which).

J is TRBJ2-7 and V is TRBV9; a possible D gene is TRBD2 (5 bases). V was clipped by 0 bases and J by 7 bases, with 17 bases between them. This CDR3 comprises 15 residues. From germline, CDR1 is SGDLS and CDR2 YYNGEE. The DNA of the CDR3 is TGTGCCAGCAGCGTAGGGTGGGGAGCCCTTGGGGAGCAGTACTTC. This encodes CASSVGWGALGEQYF.

This chain connects TRBV7-9 to TRBJ1-2; perhaps TRBD1 as D (5 bases). CDR1 and CDR2 from the germline V gene are SEHNR and FQNEAQ (reference sequence). CDR3 size: 17 residues. Trimming removed 0 bases from V and 4 bases from J, with 18 bases in between. Here the CDR3 DNA reads TGTGCCAGCAGCTTAGCAGGGCGGGGCGGGTACGGCTATGGCTACACCTTC. Its translation: CASSLAGRGGYGYGYTF. Full variable domain (rest looked up from reference TRBV7-9 and TRBJ1-2): DTGVSQNPRHKITKRGQNVTFRCDPISEHNRLYWYRQTLGQGPEFLTYFQNEAQLEKSRLLSDRFSAERPKGSFSTLEIQRTEQGDSAMYLCASSLAGRGGYGYGYTFGSGTRLTVV.

This clone was seen more than once but under ten times. The same CDR3 is also encoded by other DNA sequences in this sample. The chain links TRBV7-3 to TRBJ2-1; 8 positions match TRBD1. This CDR3 is 15 amino acids long. Unmatched junction bases numbered 2, after V lost 4 bases and J lost 0 bases. Germline V CDR1 and CDR2: SGHTA, FQGTGA. The CDR3 bases are TGTGCCAGCAGCTCCGACAGGGGCTCCTACAATGAGCAGTTCTTC. This gives the protein CASSSDRGSYNEQFF.

This chain uses TRBV5-1 with TRBJ1-4; the D gene is possibly TRBD1 (6 bases). The V end lost 3 bases, the J end lost 4 bases, and 16 bases lay between the germline ends. Germline CDR1 SGHRS, CDR2 YFSETQ. This CDR3 has 16 residues. The CDR3 DNA reads as TGCGCCAGCAGCTCTGGGGGCGGGGGAAATAATGAAAAACTGTTTTTT. Its translation is CASSSGGGGNNEKLFF.

V gene TRBV4-1 combines with J gene TRBJ1-5, with 7 bases fitting TRBD1. In germline, CDR1 is MGHRA, CDR2 YSYEKL. The CDR3 totals 14 residues. V gave up 5 bases and J gave up 5 bases; unmatched junction bases: 6. The CDR3 DNA reads TGCGCCAGCAGCTCGCACAGGGGAGATCAGCCCCAGCATTTT. This sequence encodes CASSSHRGDQPQHF.

The gene calls are TRBV7-9 and TRBJ2-5, with 7 positions matching TRBD2. The germline V gene encodes CDR1 SEHNR and CDR2 FQNEAQ (reference sequence). The V gene end was trimmed by 3 bases and the J gene end by 5 bases; junction bases not matched to a gene: 3. The CDR3 spans 13 residues. CDR3: CASSFGLDETQYF. The CDR3 DNA is TGTGCCAGCAGCTTCGGACTAGACGAGACCCAGTACTTC.

This clone showed up just a few times. The DNA for the CDR3 is TGTGCCAGCAGCTTTCGACAGGAAGAAGCTTTCTTT. Protein product: CASSFRQEEAFF. The chain joins TRBV11-1 to TRBJ1-1; the D gene is possibly TRBD1 (6 bases). Looked up from germline, CDR1 is SGHAT and CDR2 is FQDESV (reference sequence). V lost 3 bases and J 8 bases, leaving 10 bases between the germline ends. CDR3 length equals 12 residues.

The chain uses TRBV5-4 and TRBJ2-7, with 8 bases identical to TRBD2. Germline-derived CDR1 and CDR2 are SGHNT and YYREEE (reference sequence). CDR3 length: 18 residues. J gave up 5 bases and V 0 bases, and 16 bases lay outside the gene matches. The CDR3 nucleotides read TGTGCCAGCAGCTTGGCCGGGAGGGTGGCAGGTATACGGCACGAGCAGTACTTC. Its translation is CASSLAGRVAGIRHEQYF.

The chain couples TRBV6-5 to TRBJ2-1; D is ambiguous. Per germline, CDR1 MNHEY and CDR2 SVGAGI. The CDR3 runs 14 residues. Trimming took 4 bases from V and 0 from J, leaving 7 bases between them. CDR3 protein: CASSSIGSYNEQFF. The CDR3 region has the DNA TGTGCCAGCAGTTCGATCGGCTCCTACAATGAGCAGTTCTTC.

The V and J genes are TRBV10-3 and TRBJ1-2; 12 bases are a match to TRBD1. This CDR3 is 17 amino acids long. CDR1 and CDR2 (germline): ENHRY, SYGVKD. The J segment lost 4 bases and the V segment lost 4 bases, leaving 10 bases of the junction unmatched. CDR3 sequence reads: CAISATVGDRGPYGYTF. CDR3 DNA: TGTGCCATCAGTGCCACCGTAGGGGACAGGGGGCCCTATGGCTACACCTTC.

The chain combines TRBV4-1 with TRBJ1-4; TRBD1 is a possible D gene (6 bases). Germline values: CDR1 MGHRA, CDR2 YSYEKL. The CDR3 contains 18 residues. V was trimmed by 5 bases and J by 0 bases, leaving 19 bases between them. As DNA, the CDR3 is TGCGCCAGCAGCGTCGCAGGTGGCAGGGGAGCAACTAATGAAAAACTGTTTTTT. Its protein is CASSVAGGRGATNEKLFF.

This clone was recorded only once. The chain links TRBV6-1 to TRBJ1-5; no firm D call. Per germline, CDR1 MNHNS and CDR2 SASEGT. Trimming removed 1 base at V and 0 bases at J, with 10 bases between. There are 16 residues in the CDR3. The DNA of the CDR3 is TGTGCCAGCAGTGAAGGGGCAGTCTATAGCAATCAGCCCCAGCATTTT. It specifies CASSEGAVYSNQPQHF.

The chain links TRBV5-1 to TRBJ2-5, with 8 bases fitting TRBD2. With V trimmed by 0 bases and J by 5 bases, 6 bases remained unmatched. The CDR3 totals 15 residues. Germline assignment: CDR1 SGHRS and CDR2 YFSETQ. In nucleotides, the CDR3 is TGCGCCAGCAGCTTGGCGGACGGCGGGAGGGAGACCCAGTACTTC. It specifies CASSLADGGRETQYF.

The chain is built from TRBV6-1 and TRBJ1-2; D is perhaps TRBD1 (6 bases). This CDR3 comprises 17 residues. In germline, CDR1 is MNHNS, CDR2 SASEGT. Trimming removed 4 bases from V and 6 bases from J, with 24 bases in between. CDR3 sequence reads: CASSASVGQSPSDGYTF. CDR3 in DNA: TGTGCCAGCAGTGCCTCGGTAGGACAGTCCCCATCTGATGGCTACACCTTC.

The chain couples TRBV5-1 to TRBJ1-4; possible D gene TRBD1, 6 bases. The V end was cut by 4 bases, the J end by 8 bases, with 18 bases between. CDR3 size: 15 residues. From germline, CDR1 is SGHRS and CDR2 YFSETQ. CDR3 nucleotides: TGCGCCAGCAGCGTAGGGGGGGCTGCAGGAGAAAAACTGTTTTTT. Its translation is CASSVGGAAGEKLFF.

The chain joins TRBV11-2 to TRBJ1-4; TRBD1 agrees at 9 bases. The germline CDR1 and CDR2 sequences are SGHAT and FQNNGV. The CDR3 is 14 residues long. V shed 1 base and J 8 bases; nucleotides not matched to a gene: 2. The CDR3 region has the DNA TGTGCCAGCAGCTTAGGACAGGGGGGAGAAAAACTGTTTTTT. As protein: CASSLGQGGEKLFF.

The chain employs TRBV6-5 and TRBJ1-2; D not certain. Germline CDR1 is MNHEY and CDR2 is SVGAGI. With 5 bases removed from V and 4 bases from J, the gap between germline ends came to 14 bases. The CDR3 totals 14 residues. In DNA, the CDR3 is TGTGCCAGCAGTCTATCGGGTGGCGTCTATGGCTACACCTTC. Translating it yields CASSLSGGVYGYTF.

CDR3 DNA sequence: TGTGCCAGCAGTTACGGGGGCACCGGAGGCACAGATACGCAGTATTTT. It encodes CASSYGGTGGTDTQYF. The V call is TRBV6-5, the J call TRBJ2-3; tentatively, D is TRBD1 (6 bases). Germline-derived CDR1 and CDR2 are MNHEY and SVGAGI. CDR3 length equals 16 residues. The V and J ends lost 2 bases and 1 base respectively, with 13 bases between them.

The V gene is TRBV7-3, the J gene TRBJ1-6; D is unclear. Looked up from germline, CDR1 is SGHTA and CDR2 is FQGTGA. V dropped 5 bases and J dropped 7 bases, with 15 bases sitting between them. The CDR3 runs 15 residues. CDR3 nucleotides: TGTGCCAGCAGCCCGACCCGGGGAGGAAATTCACCCCTCCACTTT. It encodes CASSPTRGGNSPLHF.

The DNA for the CDR3 is TGTGCCAGCAGTTTATCGCTGCTCCTACTAGCCAAAAACATTCAGTACTTC. As protein: CASSLSLLLLAKNIQYF. V usage is TRBV27 and J usage is TRBJ2-4; D ambiguous. Trimming removed 0 bases at V and 0 bases at J, with 12 bases between. Germline lookup yields CDR1 MNHEY and CDR2 SMNVEV (reference sequence). This CDR3 region has 17 residues.

This rearrangement joins TRBV5-1 to TRBJ1-1; tentative D call: TRBD1 (6 bases). This CDR3 is built from 15 residues. Germline V gene sequence: CDR1 SGHRS, CDR2 YFSETQ. V shed 0 bases and J shed 12 bases, with 21 bases lying between them. CDR3 residues: CASSLGLQGVEASFF. In DNA, the CDR3 is TGCGCCAGCAGCTTGGGGCTACAGGGTGTTGAAGCTTCTTTCTTT.

This rearrangement joins TRBV29-1 to TRBJ1-1; D remains ambiguous. The CDR3 contains 11 residues. V was trimmed by 8 bases and J by 4 bases, leaving 11 bases between them. Germline V gives CDR1 SQVTM, CDR2 ANQGSEA. The DNA of the CDR3 is TGCAGCACACTCTGGAGCACTGAAGCTTTCTTT. This encodes CSTLWSTEAFF.

This clone was seen once. The V gene is TRBV7-2, the J gene TRBJ2-3, with 11 nucleotides matching TRBD1. V trimming: 0 bases; J trimming: 4 bases; junction bases outside the gene matches: 6. This CDR3 contains 17 residues. Germline values: CDR1 SGHTA, CDR2 FQGNSA. The CDR3 coding sequence is TGTGCCAGCAGCTTAGCGGGACAGGGGGTTCGCGCAGATACGCAGTATTTT. Protein: CASSLAGQGVRADTQYF.

The chain joins TRBV11-2 to TRBJ2-1; possible D gene TRBD2, 6 bases. The V end lost 4 bases, the J end lost 7 bases, and 11 bases lay between the germline ends. Germline V gives CDR1 SGHAT, CDR2 FQNNGV. This CDR3 is built from 13 residues. The CDR3 DNA follows: TGTGCCAGCAGCTGGGGTCGGGGGAATGAGCAGTTCTTC. As protein: CASSWGRGNEQFF.

The V gene is TRBV7-8, the J gene TRBJ2-1; D call uncertain. Germline lookup yields CDR1 SGHVS and CDR2 FQNEAQ. The CDR3 is made up of 16 amino acids. Deletions cut 0 bases from V and 0 bases from J, with 9 bases between. The CDR3 protein is CASSLARAASYNEQFF. As DNA, the CDR3 is TGTGCCAGCAGCTTAGCTCGTGCGGCCTCCTACAATGAGCAGTTCTTC.

The chain is built from TRBV11-1 and TRBJ2-3; no clear D gene. Germline V gene sequence: CDR1 SGHAT, CDR2 FQDESV (reference sequence). The CDR3 is made up of 15 amino acids. Trimming took 5 bases from V and 0 from J, leaving 12 bases between them. In nucleotides, the CDR3 is TGTGCCAGCAGCGCAACAGATACTAGCACAGATACGCAGTATTTT. This translates into CASSATDTSTDTQYF.

This chain uses TRBV15 with TRBJ2-5; TRBD1 agrees at 8 bases. J was trimmed by 4 bases and V by 9 bases; bases with no gene match: 7. The CDR3 totals 13 residues. Germline CDR1 is LNHNV and CDR2 is YYDKDF (reference sequence). The CDR3 DNA follows: TGTGCCACAGCACAGGGGGGAAGAGAGACCCAGTACTTC. It is translated as CATAQGGRETQYF.

The CDR3 nucleotides are TGCGCCAGCAGCTCAACGGGGACATCTGTAGGGTCACCCCTCCACTTT. Its protein is CASSSTGTSVGSPLHF. This rearrangement joins TRBV5-1 to TRBJ1-6; D perhaps matches TRBD1 (6 bases). This CDR3 is 16 amino acids long. Germline CDR1 reads SGHRS; CDR2 reads YFSETQ. V dropped 3 bases and J dropped 10 bases, with 20 bases sitting between them.

V and J are TRBV7-2 and TRBJ1-3; weak D call: TRBD1 (6 bases). The CDR3 covers 17 residues. Germline CDR1 reads SGHTA; CDR2 reads FQGNSA. Trimming stripped 0 bases from V and 1 base from J, with 13 bases between. CDR3 nucleotide sequence: TGTGCCAGCAGCTTAGCGCTTGGGGGCGCTTCTGGAAACACCATATATTTT. It codes for CASSLALGGASGNTIYF.